This T cell receptor (beta chain) originates from a study of tumor-infiltrating lymphocytes in localized non-small cell lung cancer. General study points: Higher tumor T cell infiltration than in uninvolved lung was supported by TCRbeta sequencing.

Using immunoSEQ multiplex PCR, the repertoire was profiled, and TCRdb retains in-frame clones only, with some absent. The data show about 12,000 clones, 65% to 85% seen once. For this clone: The antigen remains undetermined.

This CDR3 region has 16 residues. Germline lookup yields CDR1 SGHNT and CDR2 YYREEE (reference sequence). The V and J ends lost 0 bases and 0 bases, in that order; junction bases with no gene match: 6. The chain combines TRBV5-4 with TRBJ2-7; 7 positions agree with TRBD1. The sample taken for sequencing was lung tumor tissue. The source of this sequence is a human donor with non-small cell lung cancer. CDR3 protein: CASSLGQGPSSYEQYF. The DNA for the CDR3 is TGTGCCAGCAGCTTGGGACAGGGCCCGAGCTCCTACGAGCAGTACTTC.